One and the same sample provided the 8 T cell receptor beta chains below, sequenced in a study of immune evolution from preneoplasia to lung adenocarcinoma. Data came from immunoSEQ multiplex PCR; TCRdb stores just in-frame clones and leaves some out. Altogether 8,400 or so clones are present, approximately 80% being singletons, with the ten largest covering 6.5% to 10%. Input material: FFPE invasive lung adenocarcinoma tissue. These receptors were collected from a person aged 45 to 60 with lung adenocarcinoma.

The rearrangement links TRBV5-4 to TRBJ1-1; 8 positions agree with TRBD1. The V and J ends lost 5 bases and 10 bases, in that order; junction bases with no gene match: 13. The CDR3 has 14 amino acids. Germline V gene sequence: CDR1 SGHNT, CDR2 YYREEE (reference sequence). CDR3 residues: CASRRIGQGGGAFF. The CDR3 region has the DNA TGTGCCAGCAGACGTATCGGACAGGGCGGTGGAGCTTTCTTT.

The V gene is TRBV5-8, the J gene TRBJ2-1; D may be TRBD2 (5 bases). Trimming cost V 4 bases and J 3 bases, with 11 bases left between them. This CDR3 has 14 residues. Germline CDR1 SGHTS, CDR2 YDEGEE. The DNA of the CDR3 is TGTGCCAGCAGCCGCAGGACTGGCTACAATGAGCAGTTCTTC. This gives the protein CASSRRTGYNEQFF.

The DNA of the CDR3 is TGTGCCAGCAGCTTATCGGGCGGTAGCTACGAGCAGTACTTC. Protein sequence: CASSLSGGSYEQYF. This chain links TRBV7-6 with TRBJ2-7; no reliable D call. The germline CDR1 and CDR2 sequences are SGHVS and FNYEAQ. The V end was cut by 2 bases, the J end by 3 bases, with 11 bases between. The CDR3 is 14 amino acids.

This clone was found once. The chain combines TRBV30 with TRBJ1-5; D is unclear. Trimming pared 0 bases from V and 7 bases from J, leaving 10 bases between. This CDR3 region has 13 residues. The germline gives CDR1 GTSNPN, CDR2 SVGIG (reference sequence). CDR3 nucleotides: TGTGCCTGGAGTGTAGAACCGGGGCAGCCCCAGCATTTT. Translating it yields CAWSVEPGQPQHF.

The chain uses TRBV6-1 and TRBJ2-1, with 13 bases that match TRBD2. Trimming took 1 base from V and 6 from J; bases not matched to a gene: 0. Germline lookup yields CDR1 MNHNS and CDR2 SASEGT. This CDR3 has 15 amino acids. The CDR3 nucleotides are TGTGCCAGCAGTGAAGGGACTAGCGGGGGCAATGAGCAGTTCTTC. It specifies CASSEGTSGGNEQFF.

J is TRBJ1-3 and V is TRBV2; 7 positions match TRBD1. The V gene's germline CDR1 is SNHLY and CDR2 FYNNEI. The CDR3 length is 14 residues. V lost 11 bases and J lost 0; bases outside the gene matches: 7. The CDR3 here is CARSTGDSGNTIYF. DNA for the CDR3: TGTGCCCGAAGCACAGGGGACTCTGGAAACACCATATATTTT.

V and J are TRBV19 and TRBJ1-1; D possibly corresponds to TRBD1 (5 bases). There are 14 residues in the CDR3. Germline V CDR1 and CDR2: LNHDA, SQIVND (reference sequence). Trimming shortened V by 7 bases and J by 4 bases, and 16 bases separated the two germline ends. CDR3 nucleotide sequence: TGTGCCAGTACCCTGACAAGGGGACTCACTGAAGCTTTCTTT. This codes for CASTLTRGLTEAFF. The whole variable domain, remainder taken from reference TRBV19 and TRBJ1-1, is DGGITQSPKYLFRKEGQNVTLSCEQNLNHDAMYWYRQDPGQGLRLIYYSQIVNDFQKGDIAEGYSVSREKKESFPLTVTSAQKNPTAFYLCASTLTRGLTEAFFGQGTRLTVV.

This clone has only a few counts. The gene calls are TRBV6-5 and TRBJ2-7; no clear D gene. There are 11 residues in the CDR3. Trimming removed 8 bases from V and 5 bases from J, with 10 bases in between. CDR1 and CDR2 (germline): MNHEY, SVGAGI. In nucleotides, the CDR3 is TGTGCCAGCGGGCGTCACCACGAGCAGTACTTC. Its protein is CASGRHHEQYF.